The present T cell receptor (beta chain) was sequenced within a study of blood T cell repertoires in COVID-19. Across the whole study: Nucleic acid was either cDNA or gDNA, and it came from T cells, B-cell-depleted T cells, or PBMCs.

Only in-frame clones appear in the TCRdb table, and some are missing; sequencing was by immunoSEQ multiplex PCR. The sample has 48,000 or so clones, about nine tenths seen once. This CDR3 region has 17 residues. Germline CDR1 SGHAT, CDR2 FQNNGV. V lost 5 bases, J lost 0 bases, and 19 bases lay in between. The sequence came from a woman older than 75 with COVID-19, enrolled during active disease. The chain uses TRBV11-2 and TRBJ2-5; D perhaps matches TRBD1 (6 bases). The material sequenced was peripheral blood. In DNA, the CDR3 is TGTGCCAGCAGCCGAAACAGGGCTGCGGGTAACCAAGAGACCCAGTACTTC. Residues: CASSRNRAAGNQETQYF. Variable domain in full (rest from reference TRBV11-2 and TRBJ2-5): EAGVAQSPRYKIIEKRQSVAFWCNPISGHATLYWYQQILGQGPKLLIQFQNNGVVDDSQLPKDRFSAERLKGVDSTLKIQPAKLEDSAVYLCASSRNRAAGNQETQYFGPGTRLLVL.